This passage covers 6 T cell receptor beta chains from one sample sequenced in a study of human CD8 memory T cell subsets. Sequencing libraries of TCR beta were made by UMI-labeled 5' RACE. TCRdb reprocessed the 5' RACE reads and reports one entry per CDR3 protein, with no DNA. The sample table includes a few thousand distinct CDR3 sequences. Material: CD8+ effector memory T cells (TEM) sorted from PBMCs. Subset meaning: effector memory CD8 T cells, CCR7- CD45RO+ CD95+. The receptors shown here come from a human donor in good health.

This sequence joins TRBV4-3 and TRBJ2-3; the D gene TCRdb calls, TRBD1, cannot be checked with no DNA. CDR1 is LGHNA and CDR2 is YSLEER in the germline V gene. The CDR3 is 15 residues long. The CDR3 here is CASSPSQGSSDTQYF.

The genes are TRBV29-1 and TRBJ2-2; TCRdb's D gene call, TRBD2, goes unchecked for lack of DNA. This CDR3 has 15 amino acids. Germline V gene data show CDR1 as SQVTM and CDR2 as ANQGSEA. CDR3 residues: CSVQKGGGDTGELFF.

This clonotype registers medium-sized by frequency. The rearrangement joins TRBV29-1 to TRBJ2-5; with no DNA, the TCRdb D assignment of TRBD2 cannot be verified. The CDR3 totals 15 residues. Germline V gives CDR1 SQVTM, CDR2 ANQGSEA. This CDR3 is CSVVPMDPPGETQYF.

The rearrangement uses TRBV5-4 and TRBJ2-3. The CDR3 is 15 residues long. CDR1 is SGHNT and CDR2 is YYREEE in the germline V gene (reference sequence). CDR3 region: CASSSEQIRLDTQYF.

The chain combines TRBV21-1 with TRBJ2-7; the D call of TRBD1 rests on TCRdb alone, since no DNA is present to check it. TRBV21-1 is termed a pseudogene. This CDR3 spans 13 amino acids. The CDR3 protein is CASSKDRVYEQYF.

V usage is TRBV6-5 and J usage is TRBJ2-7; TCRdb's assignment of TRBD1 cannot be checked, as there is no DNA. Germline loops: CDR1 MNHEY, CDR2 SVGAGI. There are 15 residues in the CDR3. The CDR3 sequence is CASSPPTGAAYEQYF.